This passage covers 8 T cell receptor beta chains from one sample sequenced in a study of response to subunit inactivated influenza vaccine. TCRdb reprocessed the RT-PCR reads via MiXCR and lists one record per CDR3 protein. This sample has roughly 520,000 distinct CDR3 sequences; less than 30% occur once, and the top ten carry under 2.5%. The sequenced sample was CD4+ T cells sorted from PBMCs, obtained approximately 5 days after vaccination. The receptors shown here come from a man between 45 and 60 years old who received an inactivated influenza vaccine.

The V call is TRBV20-1, the J call TRBJ2-5; the match to TRBD1 covers 7 bases. V was pared by 5 bases and J by 1 base, with 1 base of the junction left unmatched. CDR1 and CDR2 (germline): DFQATT, SNEGSKA (reference sequence). This CDR3 has 12 residues. CDR3 nucleotide sequence: TGCAGTGCTTGGGACAGCCAAGAGACCCAGTACTTC. This sequence encodes CSAWDSQETQYF.

This clonotype showed up just a few times. This rearrangement joins TRBV12-3 or TRBV12-4 to TRBJ2-7; 8 bases align to TRBD2. The V segment lost 0 bases and the J segment 2 bases; nucleotides outside the gene matches: 3. The length of the CDR3 is 15 residues. The CDR3 DNA is TGTGCCAGCAGTTTAGCAGCGGGGGCCCCCTACGAGCAGTACTTC. Encoded protein: CASSLAAGAPYEQYF.

This rearrangement joins TRBV7-9 to TRBJ2-2; D uncertain. The germline CDR1 and CDR2 sequences are SEHNR and FQNEAQ (reference sequence). V was shortened by 7 bases and J by 6 bases, with 6 bases between the two germline ends. This CDR3 region has 11 residues. In nucleotides, the CDR3 is TGTGCCAGCATCTACCCCGGGGAGCTGTTTTTT. Its translation: CASIYPGELFF. The whole variable domain, filled in from reference TRBV7-9 and TRBJ2-2, reads DTGVSQNPRHKITKRGQNVTFRCDPISEHNRLYWYRQTLGQGPEFLTYFQNEAQLEKSRLLSDRFSAERPKGSFSTLEIQRTEQGDSAMYLCASIYPGELFFGEGSRLTVL.

In this sample, this clonotype turned up many times. The chain employs TRBV20-1 and TRBJ2-1; TRBD2 is a possible D gene (6 bases). CDR3 size: 16 residues. Trimming took off 6 bases at V and 2 bases at J, with 20 bases between the two ends. CDR1 is DFQATT and CDR2 is SNEGSKA in the germline V gene (reference sequence). CDR3 residues: CSASDPAGLTYNEQFF. CDR3 sequence (DNA): TGCAGTGCCTCAGATCCGGCGGGACTCACCTACAATGAGCAGTTCTTC.

In this sample, this clonotype turned up many times. The chain links TRBV30 to TRBJ1-6, with D tentatively TRBD1 (5 bases). This CDR3 is 15 amino acids long. The V and J ends lost 1 base and 7 bases respectively, with 14 bases between them. Germline CDR1 is GTSNPN and CDR2 is SVGIG (reference sequence). Here the CDR3 reads CAWSAAFQGNSPLHF. In DNA, the CDR3 is TGTGCCTGGAGTGCGGCATTCCAGGGCAATTCACCCCTCCACTTT.

This chain connects TRBV29-1 to TRBJ2-3; TRBD2 agrees at 9 bases. The V and J ends lost 8 bases and 0 bases, in that order; junction bases with no gene match: 9. This CDR3 comprises 15 residues. CDR1 and CDR2 (germline): SQVTM, ANQGSEA. The CDR3 DNA is TGCAGCTTTGGGACTAGCAGTATTAGCACAGATACGCAGTATTTT. Protein product: CSFGTSSISTDTQYF.

Points on this clonotype: The junction departs from the called germline gene at one end, perhaps through a read error. The CDR3 coding sequence is TGCGCCAGCAGCTTGGCGCCTAGCGGGGTCGGCACAGATACTCAGTATTTT. Translating it yields CASSLAPSGVGTDTQYF. The chain carries TRBV5-1 and TRBJ2-3; 9 bases agree with TRBD2. CDR3 size: 17 residues. Germline loops: CDR1 SGHRS, CDR2 YFSETQ.

This clonotype was seen at least ten times. The chain links TRBV30 to TRBJ1-5; TRBD1 is a possible D gene (5 bases). Trimming shortened V by 3 bases and J by 6 bases, and 18 bases separated the two germline ends. Germline CDR1 and CDR2: GTSNPN and SVGIG (reference sequence). The CDR3 is 15 residues long. The CDR3 protein is CAWSFGGRVGQPQHF. In DNA form, the CDR3 reads TGTGCCTGGAGCTTCGGAGGCAGGGTTGGTCAGCCCCAGCATTTT. Full variable domain (remainder filled in from reference TRBV30 and TRBJ1-5): SQTIHQWPATLVQPVGSPLSLECTVEGTSNPNLYWYRQAAGRGLQLLFYSVGIGQISSEVPQNLSASRPQDRQFILSSKKLLLSDSGFYLCAWSFGGRVGQPQHFGDGTRLSIL.